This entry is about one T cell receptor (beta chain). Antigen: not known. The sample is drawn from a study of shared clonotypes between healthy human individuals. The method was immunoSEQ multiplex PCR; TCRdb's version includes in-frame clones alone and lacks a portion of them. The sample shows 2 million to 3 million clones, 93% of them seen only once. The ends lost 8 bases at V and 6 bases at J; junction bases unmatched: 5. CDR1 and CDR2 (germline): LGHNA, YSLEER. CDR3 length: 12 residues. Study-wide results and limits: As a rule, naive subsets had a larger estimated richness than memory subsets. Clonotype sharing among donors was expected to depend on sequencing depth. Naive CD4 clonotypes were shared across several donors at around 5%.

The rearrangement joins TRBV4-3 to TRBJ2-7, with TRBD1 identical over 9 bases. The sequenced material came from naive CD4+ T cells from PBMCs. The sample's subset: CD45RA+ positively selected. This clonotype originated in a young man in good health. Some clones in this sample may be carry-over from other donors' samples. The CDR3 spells CASSGQGGEQYF. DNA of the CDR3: TGCGCCAGCTCGGGACAGGGCGGCGAGCAGTACTTC.